Listed below are T cell receptor beta chains from one sample, sequenced in a study of blood T cell repertoires in COVID-19. Sequenced by immunoSEQ multiplex PCR; TCRdb stores in-frame clones only, minus some. The data contain 150,000 to 200,000 clones, 80% to 90% of them singletons. Sequenced: peripheral blood. The receptors were sampled from a man younger than 35 who had recovered from COVID-19. Both conserved end residues are part of each CDR3. D genes are given only for firm matches. Where a row states a size, it is once, few, many or the class of an expanded clone; other rows omit it.

V	size	J	D	DNA	CDR3
TRBV3-1/TRBV3-2	-	TRBJ1-6	-	TGTGCCAGCAGCCAAGCCACAGGAGTAGATTCACCCCTCCACTTT	CASSQATGVDSPLHF
TRBV6-5	-	TRBJ2-2	-	TGTGCCAGCAGTTACGGGGGGACCGGGGAGCTGTTTTTT	CASSYGGTGELFF
TRBV19	-	TRBJ1-2	TRBD1	TGTGCCAGTAGTTCCTGGGCCGGGGACAGGGCCTATGGCTACACCTTC	CASSSWAGDRAYGYTF
TRBV5-1	-	TRBJ1-2	-	TGCGCCAGCAGCCCCGGGGGGCAGGTCTATGGCTACACCTTC	CASSPGGQVYGYTF
TRBV3-1/TRBV3-2	-	TRBJ2-1	TRBD1	TGTGCCAGCAGCGCATCGGACAGGTCGAGAAGTTACAATGAGCAGTTCTTC	CASSASDRSRSYNEQFF
TRBV4-1	-	TRBJ1-3	-	TGCGCCTATCTTCAGGGGAGAGGAAACACCATATATTTT	CAYLQGRGNTIYF
TRBV19	-	TRBJ2-7	TRBD2	TGTGCCAGTGGACTAGCGGGAGGGAACGAGCAGTACTTC	CASGLAGGNEQYF
TRBV6-6	-	TRBJ2-3	TRBD1	TGTGCCAGCAGTCCACAGGGGGGAGATACGCAGTATTTT	CASSPQGGDTQYF
TRBV6-2/TRBV6-3	few	TRBJ2-7	TRBD2	TGTGCCAGCAGTTATACTAGCGGGAGACCCCACGAGCAGTACTTC	CASSYTSGRPHEQYF
TRBV29-1	-	TRBJ1-1	-	TGCAGCGTTGCTCAGGGAAACACTGAAGCTTTCTTT	CSVAQGNTEAFF
TRBV6-2/TRBV6-3	-	TRBJ2-3	TRBD1	TGTGCCAGCAGTTACCGACAGGGTCGCACAGATACGCAGTATTTT	CASSYRQGRTDTQYF